This record covers a single T cell receptor (beta chain). Its antigen remains unidentified. This sample was taken from a study of a mutant IDH1 vaccine in newly diagnosed glioma. Study overall: Vaccination started 4-6 weeks after radiotherapy alone, or with temozolomide cycles. The earlier regimen, radiotherapy, temozolomide, or both, was most often both.

The time point: week 11, during vaccination. In the vaccine, a single dose held 300 ug of the mutant IDH1 20-mer peptide, along with topical imiquimod. Sequencing used immunoSEQ multiplex PCR; TCRdb keeps in-frame clones, though not all of them. This table has 100,000 to 120,000 clones, roughly nine tenths appearing once. Study conclusions and caveats: Induction of immune responses by the vaccine occurred in about 92% of patients.

Trimming shortened V by 5 bases and J by 4 bases, and 15 bases separated the two germline ends. The CDR3 sequence is 15 residues long. Germline V gene data show CDR1 as MNHNS and CDR2 as SASEGT. The source was PBMCs, collected from a glioma patient whose treatment included an IDH1 peptide vaccine. The origin of this receptor is a woman in her fifties or sixties with glioma. The chain combines TRBV6-1 with TRBJ1-3; a weak D match, TRBD1 (6 bases). Written as DNA, the CDR3 is TGTGCCAGCAGTAAAACTACAGGGCCGGGAAACACCATATATTTT. Protein: CASSKTTGPGNTIYF.